Presented here are 18 T cell receptor beta chains from one specimen sequenced in a study of blood T cell repertoires in COVID-19 (dated by TCRdb to about 2020). The method was the immunoSEQ multiplex PCR assay. What TCRdb holds here is the immuneACCESS table cut down to in-frame rearrangements. Part of the clones is not present; checked against another copy, under half of the missing clones reflect an unresolved V gene, and the others are unexplained. The sample yields 250,000 or so clones; 70% to 85% were counted once. The ten top clones hold under 2.5% of the sample. Sequencing was carried out using peripheral blood. The receptors shown here come from a middle-aged man who had recovered from COVID-19.

CDR3 nucleotides: TGTGCCAGCAGTTTTAGCGGGAGAGGAGATACGCAGTATTTT. Translating gives CASSFSGRGDTQYF. The chain carries TRBV2 and TRBJ2-3; 9 bases fit TRBD2. CDR1 SNHLY and CDR2 FYNNEI come from the germline V gene. The CDR3 length is 14 residues. V lost 5 bases to trimming and J lost 5 bases; unmatched junction nucleotides: 5.

The V gene is TRBV6-2 or TRBV6-3, the J gene TRBJ1-5; the D gene is possibly TRBD1 (6 bases). CDR1 and CDR2 from the germline V gene are MNHEY and SVGEGT. The CDR3 covers 12 residues. V lost 6 bases to trimming and J lost 8 bases, with 11 bases between them. Here the CDR3 reads CASSRRDKPQHF. The CDR3 nucleotides read TGTGCCAGCAGCCGCAGGGACAAGCCCCAGCATTTT.

The rearrangement uses TRBV11-3 and TRBJ1-6, with D possibly being TRBD1 (6 bases). The CDR3 spans 15 residues. The V end lost 4 bases, the J end lost 8 bases, and 15 bases lay between the germline ends. Per germline, CDR1 SGHNT and CDR2 YENEEA. The CDR3 DNA reads as TGTGCCAGCAGCTCTCAGGGGTCATTAGATTCACCCCTCCACTTT. Protein sequence: CASSSQGSLDSPLHF.

The chain has TRBV7-8 and TRBJ1-1; perhaps TRBD1 as D (5 bases). The CDR3 consists of 17 residues. V lost 6 bases, J lost 2 bases, and 22 bases lay in between. Germline-derived CDR1 and CDR2 are SGHVS and FQNEAQ. The CDR3 nucleotides are TGTGCCAGCAGACCTACAGGACTATCCTCTCTTAACACTGAAGCTTTCTTT. Amino acid sequence: CASRPTGLSSLNTEAFF.

This chain uses TRBV4-3 with TRBJ1-6, with unresolved D. The CDR3 extends over 15 amino acids. V was pared by 0 bases and J by 9 bases, with 12 bases between. CDR1 and CDR2 (germline): LGHNA, YSLEER. CDR3 in amino acids: CASSQDPAGISPLHF. Written as DNA, the CDR3 is TGCGCCAGCAGCCAAGATCCTGCCGGGATTTCACCCCTCCACTTT.

V and J are TRBV5-4 and TRBJ2-6; possible D gene TRBD2, 5 bases. Trimming removed 4 bases from V and 0 bases from J, with 14 bases in between. The germline V gene encodes CDR1 SGHNT and CDR2 YYREEE (reference sequence). The CDR3 spans 17 residues. This CDR3 reads CASSRDLRDSGANVLTF. In DNA, the CDR3 is TGTGCCAGCAGCCGGGATTTACGGGACTCTGGGGCCAACGTCCTGACTTTC.

This clone was found many times. The chain links TRBV29-1 to TRBJ2-3; possibly TRBD2 for D (6 bases). Germline CDR1 SQVTM, CDR2 ANQGSEA. Between the trimmed V and J ends, which lost 1 base and 4 bases, there was a span of 12 bases. The CDR3 spans 14 residues. This CDR3 is CSVEGGKDADTQYF. The CDR3 coding sequence is TGCAGCGTTGAAGGCGGGAAGGATGCAGATACGCAGTATTTT.

The chain employs TRBV6-4 and TRBJ2-2; 11 bases agree with TRBD2. Trimming removed 5 bases from V and 1 base from J; junction bases left unmatched: 3. The CDR3 is made up of 16 amino acids. Germline assignment: CDR1 MRHNA and CDR2 SNTAGT. CDR3 in amino acids: CASSSGLAENTGELFF. CDR3 coding DNA: TGTGCCAGCAGTTCGGGACTAGCGGAGAACACCGGGGAGCTGTTTTTT.

The table lists this clone with a count of one. This chain connects TRBV6-6 to TRBJ2-6; D possibly corresponds to TRBD1 (6 bases). CDR3 length equals 16 residues. The germline CDR1 and CDR2 sequences are MNHNY and SVGAGI (reference sequence). Trimming left V 5 bases short and J 2 bases short, with 13 bases between. The CDR3 DNA is TGTGCCAGCAGTGACTACAGGGCACCTGGGGCCAACGTCCTGACTTTC. It translates to CASSDYRAPGANVLTF.

This rearrangement joins TRBV9 to TRBJ1-3; 8 nucleotides agree with TRBD1. CDR1 SGDLS and CDR2 YYNGEE come from the germline V gene. There are 14 residues in the CDR3. Trimming took 7 bases from V and 2 from J; bases not matched to a gene: 5. CDR3: CASSDRVAGNTIYF. The CDR3, as DNA: TGTGCCAGCTCGGACAGGGTGGCTGGAAACACCATATATTTT.

The chain links TRBV5-1 to TRBJ2-5; tentatively, D is TRBD1 (6 bases). Per germline, CDR1 SGHRS and CDR2 YFSETQ. V shed 0 bases and J shed 5 bases, with 14 bases lying between them. This CDR3 region has 15 residues. The CDR3, as DNA: TGCGCCAGCAGCTTGGGTTCAGGGGCGGAGGAGACCCAGTACTTC. Amino acids: CASSLGSGAEETQYF.

The chain combines TRBV11-2 with TRBJ2-5; 9 bases are shared with TRBD2. This CDR3 has 16 residues. The J segment lost 4 bases and the V segment lost 2 bases, leaving 8 bases of the junction unmatched. Germline V gene data show CDR1 as SGHAT and CDR2 as FQNNGV. CDR3 DNA sequence: TGTGCCAGCAGCTTACAAAGCGGGGGGAATAGAGAGACCCAGTACTTC. This sequence encodes CASSLQSGGNRETQYF.

The V and J genes are TRBV30 and TRBJ2-1; 10 bases are shared with TRBD2. The J segment lost 7 bases and the V segment lost 0 bases, leaving 6 bases of the junction unmatched. The CDR3 consists of 15 residues. The germline V gene encodes CDR1 GTSNPN and CDR2 SVGIG (reference sequence). The CDR3, as DNA: TGTGCCTGGAGTGTACCTAGCGGGAGTTTTAATGAGCAGTTCTTC. It specifies CAWSVPSGSFNEQFF.

The rearrangement joins TRBV9 to TRBJ2-7; D remains ambiguous. Germline V gives CDR1 SGDLS, CDR2 YYNGEE. CDR3 size: 15 residues. V was cut by 3 bases and J by 5 bases, with 18 bases left in between. The CDR3 DNA sequence: TGTGCCAGCAGCGCGGCGGCCGGATGGCGCCACGAGCAGTACTTC. Its protein product is CASSAAAGWRHEQYF.

The chain couples TRBV5-4 to TRBJ2-3; 10 bases are shared with TRBD2. The ends lost 0 bases at V and 5 bases at J; junction bases unmatched: 6. Germline V lookup: CDR1 SGHNT, CDR2 YYREEE (reference sequence). The CDR3 spans 16 residues. The CDR3 here is CASSLVSGGAGDTQYF. CDR3 DNA: TGTGCCAGCAGCTTGGTCAGCGGGGGGGCCGGAGATACGCAGTATTTT.

This chain uses TRBV7-9 with TRBJ2-1, with 15 positions matching TRBD2. CDR3 length equals 14 residues. Germline V gene sequence: CDR1 SEHNR, CDR2 FQNEAQ (reference sequence). V dropped 4 bases and J dropped 9; count of bases not matched to a gene: 1. CDR3 DNA sequence: TGTGCCAGCAGCTGGACTAGCGGGAGGGGTGAGCAGTTCTTC. It encodes CASSWTSGRGEQFF. Full variable domain (missing parts from reference TRBV7-9 and TRBJ2-1): DTGVSQNPRHKITKRGQNVTFRCDPISEHNRLYWYRQTLGQGPEFLTYFQNEAQLEKSRLLSDRFSAERPKGSFSTLEIQRTEQGDSAMYLCASSWTSGRGEQFFGPGTRLTVL.

This sequence joins TRBV24-1 and TRBJ2-2, with D uncertain. This CDR3 comprises 15 residues. V lost 2 bases, J lost 4 bases, and 10 bases lay in between. Per germline, CDR1 KGHDR and CDR2 SFDVKD. The chain's CDR3 is CATSDSDTLTGELFF. Written as DNA, the CDR3 is TGTGCCACCAGTGATTCCGACACCCTCACCGGGGAGCTGTTTTTT.

The chain links TRBV2 to TRBJ1-5; 9 nucleotides match TRBD1. V dropped 6 bases and J dropped 4; count of bases not matched to a gene: 4. The CDR3 totals 14 residues. The germline V gene encodes CDR1 SNHLY and CDR2 FYNNEI. The DNA for the CDR3 is TGTGCCAGCAGCAGGGACAGGGTAAATCAGCCCCAGCATTTT. Protein: CASSRDRVNQPQHF.